This entry lists 26 T cell receptor beta chains sequenced from one sample in a study of T-cell reconstitution after alpha-beta-depleted transplantation in children. The authors prepared the TCRbeta library with unique molecular identifiers. One entry per CDR3 protein, called by TCRdb with MiXCR from the PCR reads. The sample carries some 280,000 distinct CDR3 sequences, 9.9% recorded once. This sample comprised PBMCs from the stem cell graft donor, obtained from the stem cell graft. The receptors stem from a human donor who donated a stem cell graft to a child with SCID.

The chain carries TRBV5-1 and TRBJ1-1; TRBD1 is a possible D gene (5 bases). Germline V gives CDR1 SGHRS, CDR2 YFSETQ. This CDR3 region has 13 residues. Between the trimmed V and J ends, which lost 6 bases and 3 bases, there was a span of 12 bases. The CDR3 DNA follows: TGCGCCAGCAACCCTCCAGGGTACACTGAAGCTTTCTTT. Residues: CASNPPGYTEAFF.

This clonotype showed up just a few times. The CDR3 loop is CSARRGTVNTEAFF. The CDR3 region has the DNA TGCAGTGCTCGCAGGGGGACTGTGAACACTGAAGCTTTCTTT. The chain uses TRBV20-1 and TRBJ1-1, with 7 bases lining up with TRBD1. Germline CDR1 is DFQATT and CDR2 is SNEGSKA (reference sequence). This CDR3 has 14 residues. V lost 5 bases and J lost 0; bases outside the gene matches: 6.

This clonotype was seen more than once but under ten times. The chain has TRBV20-1 and TRBJ2-4; D is possibly TRBD2 (7 bases). The CDR3 sequence is 14 residues long. The germline V gene has CDR1 DFQATT and CDR2 SNEGSKA (reference sequence). Trimming removed 5 bases from V and 3 bases from J, with 14 bases in between. The CDR3 nucleotides are TGCAGTGCTCTCCCAGGGGAGGGCAAAAACATTCAGTACTTC. This sequence encodes CSALPGEGKNIQYF.

This clonotype was counted at least ten times. The rearrangement joins TRBV20-1 to TRBJ2-2, with 7 bases fitting TRBD1. This CDR3 region has 14 residues. Trimming removed 4 bases from V and 2 bases from J; junction bases left unmatched: 4. Germline V gene lookup returns CDR1 DFQATT and CDR2 SNEGSKA (reference sequence). The CDR3 DNA reads as TGCAGTGCTATCGACAGGGTAAACACCGGGGAGCTGTTTTTT. It codes for CSAIDRVNTGELFF.

In this sample, this clonotype turned up a few times. This chain connects TRBV6-5 to TRBJ2-7; D remains ambiguous. This CDR3 is built from 14 residues. With 2 bases removed from V and 5 bases from J, the gap between germline ends came to 13 bases. Germline loops: CDR1 MNHEY, CDR2 SVGAGI. CDR3 residues: CASSYGSRRDEQYF. CDR3 nucleotide sequence: TGTGCCAGCAGTTACGGCTCCCGTAGGGACGAGCAGTACTTC.

This clonotype was counted a few times. The genes are TRBV28 and TRBJ2-5; D perhaps matches TRBD2 (6 bases). The V end was cut by 4 bases, the J end by 1 base, with 13 bases between. Per germline, CDR1 MDHEN and CDR2 SYDVKM. This CDR3 has 15 amino acids. The CDR3 sequence is CASSSGVGSQETQYF. Written as DNA, the CDR3 is TGTGCCAGCAGTTCGGGGGTAGGCAGCCAAGAGACCCAGTACTTC.

The chain uses TRBV6-1 and TRBJ1-6; D unclear. Germline V gene lookup returns CDR1 MNHNS and CDR2 SASEGT. V shed 6 bases and J shed 0 bases, with 12 bases lying between them. The CDR3 is 16 amino acids. The CDR3 bases are TGTGCCAGCAGGATAAACAAGTCCTCCTATAATTCACCCCTCCACTTT. This sequence encodes CASRINKSSYNSPLHF.

This clonotype occurred a few times. The chain recombines TRBV29-1 with TRBJ2-7, with no clear D. The CDR3 consists of 11 residues. CDR1 is SQVTM, CDR2 ANQGSEA, per germline. Trimming pared 6 bases from V and 0 bases from J, leaving 6 bases between. The CDR3 protein is CSVLSSYEQYF. The CDR3 DNA reads as TGCAGCGTGCTAAGCTCCTACGAGCAGTACTTC.

This clonotype was found many times. The V and J genes are TRBV3-1 and TRBJ2-2; possible D gene TRBD1, 5 bases. CDR1 and CDR2 (germline): LGHDT, YNNKEL (reference sequence). The CDR3 runs to 13 residues. Trimming shortened V by 1 base and J by 5 bases, and 5 bases separated the two germline ends. CDR3 coding DNA: TGTGCCAGCAGCCAAGGACAGACCGGGGAGCTGTTTTTT. This gives the protein CASSQGQTGELFF.

The rearrangement joins TRBV12-3 or TRBV12-4 to TRBJ1-4; D call uncertain. The CDR3 spans 12 residues. V was pared by 3 bases and J by 5 bases, with 4 bases between. The CDR3 loop is CASSFPNEKLFF. For the CDR3, the DNA is TGTGCCAGCAGTTTCCCAAATGAAAAACTGTTTTTT.

This clonotype was seen a few times. The CDR3 DNA reads TGTGCCAGCAGCGCACTAGCGGGGGGAATGAGCACAGATACGCAGTATTTT. It is translated as CASSALAGGMSTDTQYF. This chain joins TRBV11-3 and TRBJ2-3; 12 bases align to TRBD2. The junction had 6 bases not matched to a gene; V was cut back by 5 bases and J by 0 bases. CDR3 length equals 17 residues. CDR1 is SGHNT and CDR2 is YENEEA in the germline V gene.

V usage is TRBV6-1 and J usage is TRBJ1-2; D gene ambiguous. Trimming removed 0 bases from V and 1 base from J, with 6 bases in between. The CDR3 totals 14 residues. CDR1 and CDR2 from the germline V gene are MNHNS and SASEGT. This CDR3 is CASSEAAGNYGYTF. DNA for the CDR3: TGTGCCAGCAGTGAAGCGGCCGGTAACTATGGCTACACCTTC.

This clonotype was observed many times. A junction end diverges from the germline sequence, so it may reflect a read error. This chain links TRBV20-1 with TRBJ1-1; no clear D gene. This CDR3 is built from 11 residues. The germline V gene encodes CDR1 DFQATT and CDR2 SNEGSKA (reference sequence). This CDR3 reads CSASNGPQESF. Here the CDR3 DNA reads TGCAGTGCTAGTAATGGACCCCAGGAAAGTTTT.

This clonotype showed up just a few times. V usage is TRBV27 and J usage is TRBJ2-3, with 7 nucleotides matching TRBD2. The CDR3 is made up of 15 amino acids. Germline V gene lookup returns CDR1 MNHEY and CDR2 SMNVEV (reference sequence). The junction had 2 bases not matched to a gene; V was cut back by 0 bases and J by 2 bases. The DNA for the CDR3 is TGTGCCAGCAGTTTATCGGGACTACCCACAGATACGCAGTATTTT. The encoded protein is CASSLSGLPTDTQYF.

The chain has TRBV20-1 and TRBJ2-1; tentative D call: TRBD1 (6 bases). This CDR3 has 13 amino acids. CDR1 is DFQATT and CDR2 is SNEGSKA in the germline V gene (reference sequence). V was pared by 4 bases and J by 5 bases, with 12 bases between. The CDR3 sequence: CSAKGHLNNEQFF. The DNA for the CDR3 is TGCAGTGCTAAGGGACACTTAAACAATGAGCAGTTCTTC.

The sample holds many counts of this clonotype. The chain carries TRBV20-1 and TRBJ1-3; a weak D match, TRBD1 (5 bases). Germline CDR1 DFQATT, CDR2 SNEGSKA (reference sequence). V lost 4 bases and J 0 bases, leaving 7 bases between the germline ends. The CDR3 consists of 13 residues. The CDR3 DNA is TGCAGTGCTACAGGGATCTCTGGAAACACCATATATTTT. Amino acids: CSATGISGNTIYF.

This clonotype was seen a handful of times. The chain combines TRBV14 with TRBJ2-3; D uncertain. Germline values: CDR1 SGHDN, CDR2 FVKESK. The CDR3 totals 15 residues. Between the trimmed V and J ends, which lost 1 base and 4 bases, there was a span of 12 bases. Written as DNA, the CDR3 is TGTGCCAGCAGCCAAGGACAACGAACAGCAGATACGCAGTATTTT. The encoded protein is CASSQGQRTADTQYF. Full variable domain (missing parts from reference TRBV14 and TRBJ2-3): EAGVTQFPSHSVIEKGQTVTLRCDPISGHDNLYWYRRVMGKEIKFLLHFVKESKQDESGMPNNRFLAERTGGTYSTLKVQPAELEDSGVYFCASSQGQRTADTQYFGPGTRLTVL.

The chain links TRBV6-1 to TRBJ1-4; 9 bases are shared with TRBD1. Germline CDR1 and CDR2: MNHNS and SASEGT. Trimming took 4 bases from V and 5 from J; bases not matched to a gene: 8. This CDR3 is built from 16 residues. Written as DNA, the CDR3 is TGTGCCAGCAGTGTAAGACCGGGACAGGGCAATGAAAAACTGTTTTTT. Its translation is CASSVRPGQGNEKLFF.

This clonotype was detected only a few times. The gene calls are TRBV19 and TRBJ2-7; 10 positions agree with TRBD1. Germline CDR1 is LNHDA and CDR2 is SQIVND (reference sequence). Trimming removed 3 bases from V and 4 bases from J; junction bases left unmatched: 6. There are 15 residues in the CDR3. The CDR3 sequence: CASSIAGTGVYEQYF. CDR3 coding DNA: TGTGCCAGTAGTATTGCCGGGACAGGGGTTTACGAGCAGTACTTC.

The chain joins TRBV9 to TRBJ2-1, with 9 bases matching TRBD1. The germline V gene encodes CDR1 SGDLS and CDR2 YYNGEE. The CDR3 extends over 18 amino acids. J lost 5 bases, V lost 4 bases, and 16 bases had no gene match. The chain's CDR3 is CASSFRATGTGRNNEQFF. CDR3 bases: TGTGCCAGCAGCTTTAGAGCAACCGGGACAGGGCGTAACAATGAGCAGTTCTTC.

This clonotype appeared a few times. The CDR3 sequence is CASSLDWGPLDRQSYEQYF. DNA for the CDR3: TGTGCCAGCAGTTTAGATTGGGGACCCCTAGACAGACAATCCTACGAGCAGTACTTC. This chain connects TRBV12-3 or TRBV12-4 to TRBJ2-7; D may be TRBD1 or TRBD2 (5 bases each). The CDR3 consists of 19 residues. Deletions cut 1 base from V and 1 base from J, with 23 bases between.

V gene TRBV24-1 combines with J gene TRBJ2-3, with D possibly TRBD2 on 7 matching bases. V lost 9 bases and J 6 bases, leaving 18 bases between the germline ends. The CDR3 length is 14 residues. CDR1 KGHDR and CDR2 SFDVKD come from the germline V gene. The CDR3 region has the DNA TGTGCCACCTCTGACAGAGGGGGGGCCGATACGCAGTATTTT. Amino acids: CATSDRGGADTQYF.

This clonotype has at least ten counts. One end of the junction is discordant with germline, which a read error may explain. The J gene is TRBJ2-2, the V gene TRBV5-1, with D possibly being TRBD2 (5 bases). The CDR3 length is 12 residues. Looked up from germline, CDR1 is SGHRS and CDR2 is YFSETQ. CDR3 sequence: CASSLATGELFF. Written as DNA, the CDR3 is TGTGCCAGCAGCTTAGCGACCGGGGAGCTGTTTTTT.

This clonotype has a count of ten or more. V gene TRBV12-3 or TRBV12-4 combines with J gene TRBJ2-5, with D maybe TRBD1 (6 bases). The CDR3 is 14 amino acids. V was shortened by 6 bases and J by 4 bases, with 15 bases between the two germline ends. CDR3 nucleotides: TGTGCCAGCAGAAGAACAGGGTTTGGAGAGACCCAGTACTTC. This sequence encodes CASRRTGFGETQYF.

Here the CDR3 reads CASSRRLDYEQYF. In nucleotides, the CDR3 is TGTGCCAGCAGCCGTAGACTGGACTACGAGCAGTACTTC. The chain couples TRBV3-1 to TRBJ2-7; D unresolved. Trimming stripped 4 bases from V and 3 bases from J, with 10 bases between. Germline loops: CDR1 LGHDT, CDR2 YNNKEL (reference sequence). The CDR3 spans 13 residues.

This clonotype has at least ten counts. V and J are TRBV20-1 and TRBJ2-1; D call uncertain. Per the germline V gene, CDR1 is DFQATT and CDR2 is SNEGSKA (reference sequence). Deletions cut 6 bases from V and 5 bases from J, with 14 bases between. CDR3 length: 13 amino acids. This CDR3 is CSAIDLRNNEQFF. CDR3 sequence (DNA): TGCAGTGCCATCGACCTACGGAACAATGAGCAGTTCTTC.